The next 17 T cell receptor beta chains were all read from a single sample in a study of shared clonotypes between healthy human individuals. CD45RO-negative, CCR7-selected cells formed the naive CD8 fraction, which excluded terminally differentiated effector memory CD45RA+ cells. TCRdb keeps only in-frame clones here, not all; method: immunoSEQ multiplex PCR. The data show hundreds of thousands of clones, with just over 95% seen just once and around 0.25% held by the top ten. The material sequenced was naive CD8+ T cells sorted from blood. The receptors were gathered from a man aged 25 to 40 in good health.

This chain joins TRBV25-1 and TRBJ1-2; 8 positions match TRBD1. Germline V gives CDR1 MGHDK, CDR2 SYGVNS. The J segment lost 2 bases and the V segment lost 5 bases, leaving 7 bases of the junction unmatched. The CDR3 is 15 residues long. The DNA for the CDR3 is TGTGCCAGCAGTAAGACAGGGGACGTGAACTATGGCTACACCTTC. Protein: CASSKTGDVNYGYTF.

V is TRBV13 and J is TRBJ2-5; D perhaps matches TRBD2 (5 bases). This CDR3 spans 14 amino acids. Germline V lookup: CDR1 PRHDT, CDR2 FYEKMQ (reference sequence). The V end lost 5 bases, the J end lost 1 base, and 11 bases lay between the germline ends. The CDR3 here is CASSLPGFQETQYF. The CDR3 DNA reads TGTGCCAGCAGCCTTCCGGGATTCCAAGAGACCCAGTACTTC.

About this clone itself: In the same sample, other DNA sequences code for this CDR3. Here the CDR3 reads CASSVGPGLAYEQYF. CDR3 DNA sequence: TGTGCCAGCAGCGTAGGCCCGGGACTAGCCTACGAGCAGTACTTC. The chain has TRBV9 and TRBJ2-7; 8 nucleotides match TRBD2. With 0 bases clipped from V and 2 bases from J, the junction kept 4 bases outside the gene matches. Germline-derived CDR1 and CDR2 are SGDLS and YYNGEE. The length of the CDR3 is 15 residues.

The chain is built from TRBV6-1 and TRBJ2-7; 11 bases line up with TRBD1. V trimming: 6 bases; J trimming: 3 bases; junction bases outside the gene matches: 4. Germline V gives CDR1 MNHNS, CDR2 SASEGT. This CDR3 region has 14 residues. CDR3 sequence (DNA): TGTGCCAGCAGGGCCGGGACAGGGGGCTACGAGCAGTACTTC. It translates to CASRAGTGGYEQYF.

The chain has TRBV7-9 and TRBJ1-5; tentative D call: TRBD1 (5 bases). V lost 4 bases to trimming and J lost 1 base, with 11 bases between them. Germline lookup yields CDR1 SEHNR and CDR2 FQNEAQ (reference sequence). There are 15 residues in the CDR3. In nucleotides, the CDR3 is TGTGCCAGCAGCTCGACCCGGGGGAGCAATCAGCCCCAGCATTTT. It codes for CASSSTRGSNQPQHF.

Of note for this clone: Since no conserved phenylalanine or tryptophan closes the CDR3, a read error is the likely cause. The CDR3 nucleotides read TGCGCCAGCAGCGCCGGACTAGCGGGAGCTCTAAGCTACGAGCAGTACCTC. Its protein product is CASSAGLAGALSYEQYL. This chain uses TRBV5-1 with TRBJ2-7; TRBD2 matches at 13 bases. Trimming cost V 4 bases and J 3 bases; bases outside gene matches: 10. Looked up from germline, CDR1 is SGHRS and CDR2 is YFSETQ. The CDR3 has 17 residues.

V and J are TRBV10-2 and TRBJ1-1; unclear D gene. Germline loops: CDR1 WSHSY, CDR2 SAAADI. This CDR3 is 12 amino acids long. Trimming removed 0 bases at V and 7 bases at J, with 6 bases between. The CDR3 sequence: CASSESVGEAFF. In DNA, the CDR3 is TGCGCCAGCAGTGAGTCCGTGGGTGAAGCTTTCTTT.

The CDR3 DNA is TGTGCCAGCAGCCTAGACGTGTATGGCTACACCTTC. Amino acids: CASSLDVYGYTF. V usage is TRBV7-2 and J usage is TRBJ1-2; D ambiguous. V lost 5 bases, J lost 5 bases, and 9 bases lay in between. CDR1 is SGHTA, CDR2 FQGNSA, per germline. This CDR3 has 12 residues.

This chain uses TRBV13 with TRBJ2-5; TRBD2 aligns across 7 bases. V was pared by 3 bases and J by 0 bases, with 1 base of the junction left unmatched. Germline V gene sequence: CDR1 PRHDT, CDR2 FYEKMQ (reference sequence). CDR3 size: 14 residues. CDR3 amino acids: CASSLSGNQETQYF. CDR3 sequence (DNA): TGTGCCAGCAGCTTGAGCGGGAACCAAGAGACCCAGTACTTC.

With regard to this clone: Different DNA sequences within this sample yield the same CDR3. This chain links TRBV27 with TRBJ1-2, with D hard to call. The CDR3 runs 14 residues. V was cut by 5 bases and J by 0 bases, with 10 bases left in between. Looked up from germline, CDR1 is MNHEY and CDR2 is SMNVEV (reference sequence). The CDR3 nucleotides are TGTGCCAGCAGTCTCGGCGGAGCTAACTATGGCTACACCTTC. Its translation is CASSLGGANYGYTF.

CDR3 sequence reads: CASSYSTGNTGELFF. CDR3 nucleotide sequence: TGTGCCAGCAGTTACTCGACAGGAAACACCGGGGAGCTGTTTTTT. The rearrangement uses TRBV6-5 and TRBJ2-2, with D perhaps TRBD1 (6 bases). Trimming pared 0 bases from V and 2 bases from J, leaving 7 bases between. This CDR3 region has 15 residues. Germline CDR1 and CDR2: MNHEY and SVGAGI.

The V and J genes are TRBV4-1 and TRBJ2-7, with unresolved D. Germline V CDR1 and CDR2: MGHRA, YSYEKL. Trimming removed 1 base at V and 7 bases at J, with 11 bases between. The CDR3 has 13 amino acids. CDR3 in amino acids: CASSQGYVGEQYF. In DNA form, the CDR3 reads TGCGCCAGCAGCCAAGGTTACGTGGGTGAGCAGTACTTC.

The DNA of the CDR3 is TGTGCCAGCAGTCATAGCGGGGGAAGCTCCTACGAGCAGTACTTC. Residues: CASSHSGGSSYEQYF. The gene calls are TRBV9 and TRBJ2-7; 9 bases match TRBD2. The germline V gene encodes CDR1 SGDLS and CDR2 YYNGEE. J was trimmed by 0 bases and V by 5 bases; bases with no gene match: 6. The CDR3 is 15 residues long.

The chain combines TRBV28 with TRBJ2-7; 12 bases are a match to TRBD2. Trimming removed 5 bases from V and 4 bases from J; junction bases left unmatched: 6. The CDR3 runs to 15 residues. CDR1 is MDHEN, CDR2 SYDVKM, per germline. This chain's CDR3 is CASSPLAGGAYEQYF. In DNA, the CDR3 is TGTGCCAGCAGTCCCCTAGCGGGAGGGGCGTACGAGCAGTACTTC.

This clone was recorded once. The chain couples TRBV28 to TRBJ2-7; D gene uncertain. V was clipped by 10 bases and J by 3 bases, with 22 bases between them. CDR3 length: 15 residues. Germline V gene data show CDR1 as MDHEN and CDR2 as SYDVKM. CDR3 loop: CATRNSRLPSYEQYF. CDR3 nucleotide sequence: TGTGCCACCAGGAATTCGCGACTGCCGAGCTACGAGCAGTACTTC.

This chain uses TRBV5-1 with TRBJ2-1, with 8 bases identical to TRBD2. The J segment lost 7 bases and the V segment lost 0 bases, leaving 18 bases of the junction unmatched. This CDR3 comprises 19 residues. CDR1 is SGHRS, CDR2 YFSETQ, per germline. CDR3 sequence reads: CASSLGGLVEPPGRNEQFF. The CDR3 DNA is TGCGCCAGCAGCTTGGGGGGACTAGTGGAGCCTCCGGGGCGTAATGAGCAGTTCTTC.

The V and J genes are TRBV7-9 and TRBJ1-4; D is undetermined. The germline V and J ends were trimmed by 3 bases and 10 bases, with 6 bases remaining between them. Germline V gives CDR1 SEHNR, CDR2 FQNEAQ (reference sequence). The length of the CDR3 is 11 residues. The DNA of the CDR3 is TGTGCCAGCAGCTTCGACGTAAAACTGTTTTTT. Translating it yields CASSFDVKLFF. Looking up the rest from reference TRBV7-9 and TRBJ1-4 gives the full variable domain: DTGVSQNPRHKITKRGQNVTFRCDPISEHNRLYWYRQTLGQGPEFLTYFQNEAQLEKSRLLSDRFSAERPKGSFSTLEIQRTEQGDSAMYLCASSFDVKLFFGSGTQLSVL.